One TCR beta chain is described in this entry. This clonotype has a count of ten or more. Its antigen is currently not known. The record has no base qualities; no much larger clone is one base away. Its CDR3 holds 11 amino acids, cysteine through phenylalanine. Only the CDR3 DNA is retained, 33 bases long and in frame from the first base. The germline V gene gives CDR1 as SGHRS and CDR2 as YFSETQ. Trimming removed 4 bases from V and 8 bases from J, leaving 8 bases between the germline ends. The treatment or condition label here, explained by the study, means: live attenuated yellow fever vaccine strain. At every blood-draw timepoint, two biological replicates of bulk PBMCs were collected. A standard Ficoll-Paque protocol was used to isolate PBMCs from peripheral blood. TriZol was used to extract RNA from bulk PBMCs, from CD4 and CD8 fractions, and from dextramer-positive and dextramer-negative fractions.

TCR cDNA was synthesized by 5'RACE template switching, through which a universal primer site and unique molecular identifiers were introduced. Priming of cDNA synthesis was performed from both the TCR alpha and TCR beta constant segments. Library amplification used two PCR steps, and the second PCR step added sample barcodes and sequencing adapters. Sequencing of the libraries was done on either Illumina HiSeq 2500 (2x100 bp) or NovaSeq (2x150 bp). The study's own analysis went as follows. Demultiplexing of reads and collapsing into UMI consensus sequences were performed with MIGEC, and V(D)J alignment was carried out with MiXCR. Clonotypes responding to the vaccine were identified with edgeR on replicate PBMC samples, with the criteria of FDR below 0.01 and a log2 fold change above 5 up to day 15. CD4 or CD8 identity was assigned to each bulk clonotype according to whether the clonotype was present at higher abundance in the sequenced CD4 repertoire or the sequenced CD8 repertoire. Starting from the raw public reads, TCRdb applied fastp trimming at Q25, assembled clones with MiXCR and retained in-frame beta chains. Identical CDR3 proteins give one entry, which carries the most common genes and DNA. TCRdb's processing, not the authors', yielded these V and J calls. In this sample the table shows some 390,000 distinct CDR3 sequences, 6.2% of which occur a single time. Approximately 15% of the sample comes from the top ten.

The data stem from a study of T cells after yellow fever vaccination (dated by TCRdb to the late 2010s). Background for the entire study: The SMART-Seq v4 Ultra Low Input RNA kit was used to prepare libraries from fractions with low cell numbers. To track T-cell clones before and after primary and booster YFV17D yellow fever vaccination, bulk TCR alpha and beta repertoires were sequenced longitudinally. Blood was drawn at multiple timepoints before and after primary and secondary immunization, with bulk PBMC replicates and cell subsets isolated. Two healthy male donors, one aged 18 to 30 and one aged 30 to 40 years, were included in the cohort. The paper's findings and limits, for the study overall: A small fraction of clonotypes appeared in both the CD4 and CD8 compartments, likely as a result of convergent recombination. The secondary T-cell response was weaker than the primary response but faster, peaking on day 5 instead of day 15. After the booster, most clones that had expanded after primary vaccination were detected again (roughly 95% of CD4 and around nine tenths of CD8), suggesting broad maintenance of memory. Only two donors were included in the study, so the extent to which the findings can be generalized is limited. Computational filtering was required because FACS-sorted repertoires could contain abundant contaminating clonotypes from the bulk population.

This receptor chain uses TRBV5-1 and TRBJ2-3; the D gene is tentatively TRBD1 or TRBD2, each matching 5 bases. The origin of this receptor is a man aged 25-45 years who received the YFV17D yellow fever vaccine. Specimen: PBMCs, collected 5 days after the yellow fever booster vaccination. The CDR3 protein is CASSGDRTQYF. Read as DNA, the sequence is TGCGCCAGCAGCGGGGACCGTACGCAGTATTTT.